The clone carrying this TCR beta chain was seen a few times. Its antigen is currently unknown. This sample was taken from a study of T cells in Graves' hyperthyroidism and ophthalmopathy. Study-level findings and limits: In the analysis, a 13 V-J model separated ophthalmopathy from stable hyperthyroidism. Appearing also in blood were most of the thyroid clonotypes expanded above 0.001.

TCR beta CDR3 sequences were amplified from RNA transcripts. HTBI primers were employed in a first-round RT-PCR of the TCR CDR3. TCRdb used MiXCR to reprocess the multiplex PCR reads, holding one entry per CDR3 protein. The sample shows about 270,000 distinct CDR3 sequences, about 20% of them seen only once. The diagnostic basis comprised clinical symptoms, serum thyroxine and TRAb, thyroid ultrasound and orbital computed tomography. PBMCs were derived from approximately 10 ml fresh peripheral blood. Trimming cost V 5 bases and J 1 base, with 17 bases left between them. The CDR3 is 15 amino acids. The V gene's germline CDR1 is DFQATT and CDR2 SNEGSKA (reference sequence).

The material sequenced was blood. This receptor was identified in a man younger than 45 with Graves' ophthalmopathy. V usage is TRBV20-1 and J usage is TRBJ1-1, with D possibly TRBD1 on 5 matching bases. The CDR3 is CSAPRGRRSNTEAFF. The CDR3 DNA sequence: TGCAGTGCTCCCCGGGGCAGGCGCTCGAACACTGAAGCTTTCTTT.